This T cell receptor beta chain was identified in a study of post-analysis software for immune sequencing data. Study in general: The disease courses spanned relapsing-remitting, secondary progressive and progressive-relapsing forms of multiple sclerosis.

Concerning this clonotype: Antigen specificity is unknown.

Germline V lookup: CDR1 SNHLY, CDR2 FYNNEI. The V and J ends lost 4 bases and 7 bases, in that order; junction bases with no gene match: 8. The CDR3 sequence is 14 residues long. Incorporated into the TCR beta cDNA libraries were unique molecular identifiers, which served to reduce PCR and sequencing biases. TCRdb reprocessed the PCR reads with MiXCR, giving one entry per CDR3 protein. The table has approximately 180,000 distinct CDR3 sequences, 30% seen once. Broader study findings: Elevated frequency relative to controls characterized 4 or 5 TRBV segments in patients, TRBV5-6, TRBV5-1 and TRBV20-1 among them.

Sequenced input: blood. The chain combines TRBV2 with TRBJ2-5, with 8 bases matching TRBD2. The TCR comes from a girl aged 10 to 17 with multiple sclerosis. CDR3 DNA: TGTGCCAGCAGTGGAGAACTAGCGGAGAGGACCCAGTACTTC. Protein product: CASSGELAERTQYF.